This paragraph covers one TCR beta chain sequence. No cognate antigen has been identified for it. This entry is derived from a study of human CD8 memory T cell subsets (TCRdb year 2020). Some background on the complete study: To assess clonal relationships, the TCRbeta repertoires of stem-like (TSTEM), progenitor exhausted-like (TPEX) and effector memory CD8+ T cell subsets were compared. Roughly 6 donors each provided TSTEM, TPEX and effector memory subsets, from which TCRbeta repertoires were obtained.

A Human TCR Profiling Kit was used to prepare UMI-labeled 5' RACE TCRbeta libraries. Every TCRbeta library was prepared in parallel with an identical number of PCR cycles. The original methods were these. Each TCRbeta library contained between roughly 2,800 and 20,000 functional CDR3beta clonotypes. MIGEC 1.2.9 handled UMI extraction and consensus assembly, with a minimum of three reads required per UMI. In-frame CDR3beta repertoires were extracted with MiXCR 3.0.3. Diversity metrics were computed in VDJtools 1.2.1 after downsampling each sample to 42,000 randomly selected UMIs. For the top 3,000 clones of each sample pair, the repertoire overlap metrics D, R and F2 were calculated in VDJtools. TCRdb reprocessed the reads and provides one entry for every CDR3 protein sequence; no DNA is given. The V and J calls and clone size come from TCRdb's table, not from the authors' own analysis. The sample table holds roughly 11,000 distinct CDR3 sequences. Clones ranked in the top ten supply over 8.5% of the sample.

Peripheral blood mononuclear cells were isolated from healthy donor buffy coats by density gradient separation. In the study, negative magnetic separation with EasySep or MojoSort CD8+ T cell isolation kits was used to enrich total CD8+ T cells. An RNeasy Mini Kit was used to extract total RNA from duplicate vials of some 160,000 sorted CD8+ T cells per subset. The PBMCs were used fresh or after being cryopreserved in fetal bovine serum with around 9.2% DMSO. Fluorescence-activated cell sorting on a FACSAria III was used to sort CD8+ T cell subsets to purity. CDR1 and CDR2, looked up from the germline V gene, are MGHRA and YSYEKL. The CDR3 has 15 amino acids, counting the end cysteine and phenylalanine. The nucleotide record is missing. Study-wide conclusions, independent of this receptor: Both stem-like subsets shared clonotypes with effector memory cells, but TSTEM and TPEX repertoires overlapped minimally, suggesting distinct antigen spectra. Normalized Shannon-Wiener diversity was similarly high in the TSTEM and TPEX subsets, while the effector memory subsets were comparatively less diverse. Only TCRbeta chains were sequenced, and the repertoire comparisons were based on about 6 donors and tested using paired t-tests with Bonferroni correction. Based on Chao1 estimates, TSTEM subsets appeared to have greater repertoire diversity than TPEX subsets, which may reflect a broader range of specificities.

Sequencing used CD8+ T cells from PBMCs. This chain joins TRBV4-1 to TRBJ2-5. The TCR was taken from a human donor in good health. The CDR3 is CASSQEDVFQETQYF.